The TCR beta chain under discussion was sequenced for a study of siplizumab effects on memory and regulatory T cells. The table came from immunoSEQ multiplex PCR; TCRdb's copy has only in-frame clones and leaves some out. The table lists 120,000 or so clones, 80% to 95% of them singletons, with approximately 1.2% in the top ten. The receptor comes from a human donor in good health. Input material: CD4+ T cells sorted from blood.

This chain's CDR3 is CASSLDSRNNEKLFF. The CDR3 DNA reads as TGTGCCAGCAGCTTAGACAGCCGGAATAATGAAAAACTGTTTTTT. The chain carries TRBV7-9 and TRBJ1-4; D uncertain. The V and J ends lost 1 base and 4 bases respectively, with 10 bases between them. This CDR3 spans 15 amino acids. The V gene's germline CDR1 is SEHNR and CDR2 FQNEAQ (reference sequence).